This TCR beta chain was profiled in a study of cytomegalovirus exposure and HLA in healthy donors (TCRdb year 2017). Context from the whole study: A later analysis indicated that the roughly 130 validation repertoires were generated on the platform also employed for the 670 or so repertoires of the first cohort. To predict cytomegalovirus infection status, the study combined high-throughput TCR immunosequencing, statistical association of individual TCRs with disease status, and machine learning. Besides the first cohort of 666 subjects, a separate validation cohort made up of around 120 different subjects was used. The study aimed to test whether signatures of past pathogen exposure could be identified by cataloging public T cell receptors.

Donors formed part of the validation cohort, which comprised 95 to 150 subjects and was distinct from the first cohort of several hundred subjects. To prepare the library, the immunoSEQ multiplex PCR assay was applied. Turning to the authors' computational methods: A statistical classification framework was built to diagnose cytomegalovirus status from the catalog of TCR beta chain sequences. Drawn from immuneACCESS, this table holds only the in-frame rearrangements with V and J called that TCRdb kept. Clones are partly lost; checked studies trace under half to an unresolved V gene and leave the rest unexplained. The V and J calls and clone size were taken over from that table, and D and trimming were inferred from the DNA. This sample gives around 60,000 clones in total; 90% to 96% of them show up just once. In total, the top ten clones hold 1% to 1.5% of the sample. Worth noting for this clone: Its antigen is unknown. No per-base quality is available; no much larger clone lies one base away.

The germline ends are 16 bases apart after V is trimmed by 4 bases and J by 8 bases. From the germline V gene, CDR1 is SGHDT and CDR2 is YYEEEE. The CDR3 spans 14 residues, from the cysteine through the phenylalanine. Only the CDR3 part of the read is kept: 42 bases, read in frame from the first base. Paper-wide results and their limitations: All 120 or so repertoires were used to score co-occurrence in the validation cohort in a later analysis, because that analysis had no HLA typing for the cohort. Most TCR sequences were seen in very few donors, while some public TCRs were found in many individuals. Of the cluster scores, about 94% were above 0 in a later analysis, which found that TCRs clustered in the first cohort also tended to co-occur in the 95 to 150 validation repertoires. In both the original and validation cohorts, the classifier was reported to diagnose cytomegalovirus status with high specificity and sensitivity. In vitro tests confirmed that three of the cytomegalovirus-associated TCR beta chains recognize cytomegalovirus antigens. The study gave a list of under 200 TCR beta chains associated with cytomegalovirus. The authors suggested that the approach could potentially be generalized to other disease states and immunological phenotypes.

The sequence came from a young woman in good health and CMV-seronegative. The material sequenced was PBMCs. Recombination linked TRBV5-6 to TRBJ2-1; TRBD1 is a weak D gene call, 6 bases matching. The CDR3 region: CASSGGLSVDEQFF. Read as DNA, the sequence is TGTGCCAGCAGCGGGGGCCTGTCAGTCGATGAGCAGTTCTTC.